This TCR beta chain was sequenced for a study of T cells in Graves' hyperthyroidism and ophthalmopathy. Study-wide context: Initial diagnosis, before any treatment, was when peripheral blood was collected. Study-wide results and limits: From stable hyperthyroidism, ophthalmopathy was set apart by a 13 V-J model.

Thyroid ultrasound and orbital computed tomography, with clinical symptoms and serum thyroxine and TRAb, informed diagnoses. Fresh peripheral blood, under 13 ml, was the source of the PBMCs. TCR beta CDR3 region amplification was performed from RNA transcripts. A first-round RT-PCR of the TCR CDR3 used the HTBI primer set. MiXCR was run by TCRdb on the multiplex PCR reads, yielding one entry per CDR3 protein. This sample carries approximately 690,000 distinct CDR3 sequences, less than 25% of them seen once, and the ten largest clones take roughly 30%. Turning to this clonotype: Its target is unknown.

The sequencing input was blood. The origin of this receptor is a man aged 25 to 45 with Graves' ophthalmopathy.

CDR3: CASSQVPPGSFSYNEQFF. The CDR3 bases are TGCGCCAGCAGCCAAGTCCCCCCGGGGTCTTTCTCCTACAATGAGCAGTTCTTC. The J gene is TRBJ2-1, the V gene TRBV4-3, with a possible D match to TRBD2 (5 bases). The CDR3 is 18 amino acids. V was cut by 1 base and J by 0 bases, with 16 bases left in between. Germline V gene sequence: CDR1 LGHNA, CDR2 YSLEER.